The clone carrying this T cell receptor (beta chain) appeared a few times. Antigen: not known. The record originates from a study of regulatory T cells in long-lasting Graves disease. Study results and caveats: Compared with new cases, persistent Graves' patients showed reduced TCR diversity.

Germline V gives CDR1 MGHRA, CDR2 YSYEKL. V was pared by 2 bases and J by 0 bases, with 5 bases between. The CDR3 is made up of 13 amino acids. According to the study, TCR beta libraries were built with iRepertoire HTBI primers and CDR3-region Arm-PCR. TCRdb re-derived calls from the multiplex PCR reads in MiXCR, one entry per CDR3 protein. The sample holds 550,000 to 600,000 distinct CDR3 sequences, 15% to 20% seen once. Time point: newly diagnosed GD, antithyroid drugs for less than 3 months. PBMCs were the source of the RNA used for TCR sequencing. These sequences were also reported in another study, on T cells in Graves' hyperthyroidism and ophthalmopathy. From that report: HTBI primers drove first-round RT-PCR of the TCR CDR3.

This receptor was identified in a young man with Graves disease. The chain carries TRBV4-1 and TRBJ2-7, with D uncertain. The starting material was peripheral blood mononuclear cells (PBMCs), obtained at new diagnosis, from a patient treated with antithyroid drugs. CDR3 residues: CASSQLDSYEQYF. In DNA, the CDR3 is TGCGCCAGCAGCCAACTAGACTCCTACGAGCAGTACTTC.